Listed here is a single TCR beta chain. This specimen belongs to a study of T cell changes during pregnancy in multiple sclerosis. V lost 3 bases and J lost 2, with 10 bases in between. The CDR3 has 14 amino acids. Clones were sequenced by immunoSEQ multiplex PCR, and TCRdb holds only the in-frame ones, with some missing. Altogether 45,000 to 50,000 clones are present, 94% being singletons, with the ten largest covering roughly 5.5%. The chain carries TRBV23-1 and TRBJ2-5, with TRBD1 as a possible D gene (6 bases). TRBV23-1 has ORF status, its function being uncertain. The TCR comes from a female donor with multiple sclerosis, enrolled in a pregnancy study. This material consisted of CD8+ T cells from peripheral blood mononuclear cells, taken before pregnancy. The chain's CDR3 is CASSHVTGQETQYF. The CDR3 coding sequence is TGCGCCAGCAGTCACGTGACAGGACAAGAGACCCAGTACTTC.